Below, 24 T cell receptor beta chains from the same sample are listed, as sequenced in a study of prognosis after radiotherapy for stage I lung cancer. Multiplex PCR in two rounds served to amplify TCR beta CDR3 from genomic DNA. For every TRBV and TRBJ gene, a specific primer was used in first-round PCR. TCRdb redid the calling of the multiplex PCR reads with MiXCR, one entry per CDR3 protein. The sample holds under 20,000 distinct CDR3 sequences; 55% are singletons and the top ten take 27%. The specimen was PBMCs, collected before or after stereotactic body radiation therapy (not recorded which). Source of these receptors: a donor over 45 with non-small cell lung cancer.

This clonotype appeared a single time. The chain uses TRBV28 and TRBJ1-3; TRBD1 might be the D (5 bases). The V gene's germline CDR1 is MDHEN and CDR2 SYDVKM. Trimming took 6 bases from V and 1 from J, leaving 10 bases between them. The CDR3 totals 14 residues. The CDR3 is CASSHRQSGNTIYF. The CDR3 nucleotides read TGTGCCAGCAGCCACAGACAGTCTGGAAACACCATATATTTT.

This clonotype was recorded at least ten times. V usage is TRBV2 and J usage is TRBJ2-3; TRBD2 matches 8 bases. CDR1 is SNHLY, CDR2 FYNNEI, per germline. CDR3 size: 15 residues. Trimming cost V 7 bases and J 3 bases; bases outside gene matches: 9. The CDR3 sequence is CASNPRGLDTDTQYF. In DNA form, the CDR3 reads TGTGCCAGCAACCCGAGGGGACTAGATACAGATACGCAGTATTTT.

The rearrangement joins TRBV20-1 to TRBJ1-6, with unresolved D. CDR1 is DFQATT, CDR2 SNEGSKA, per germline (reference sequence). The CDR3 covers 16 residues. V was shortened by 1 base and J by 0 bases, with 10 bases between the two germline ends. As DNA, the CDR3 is TGCAGTGCTAGAGTAGACGGTGACTCCTATAATTCACCCCTCCACTTT. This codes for CSARVDGDSYNSPLHF.

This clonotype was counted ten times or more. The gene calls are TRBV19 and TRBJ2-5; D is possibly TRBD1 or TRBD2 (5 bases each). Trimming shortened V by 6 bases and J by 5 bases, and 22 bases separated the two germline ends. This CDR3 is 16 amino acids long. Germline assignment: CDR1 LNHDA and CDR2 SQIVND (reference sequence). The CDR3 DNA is TGTGCCAGTAGACCCCTTGGGACGTTGGGGGTCGAGACCCAGTACTTC. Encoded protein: CASRPLGTLGVETQYF.

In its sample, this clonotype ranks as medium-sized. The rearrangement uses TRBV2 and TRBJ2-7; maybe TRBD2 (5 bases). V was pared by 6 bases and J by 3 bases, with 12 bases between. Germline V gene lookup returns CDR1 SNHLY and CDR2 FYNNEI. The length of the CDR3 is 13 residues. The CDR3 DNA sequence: TGTGCCAGCAGACCGGGGTACGACTACGAGCAGTACTTC. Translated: CASRPGYDYEQYF.

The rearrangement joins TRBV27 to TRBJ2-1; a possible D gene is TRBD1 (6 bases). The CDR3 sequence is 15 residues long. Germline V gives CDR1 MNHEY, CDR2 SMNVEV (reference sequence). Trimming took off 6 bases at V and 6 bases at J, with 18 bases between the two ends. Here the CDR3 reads CASRTSTGIRNEQFF. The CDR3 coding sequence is TGTGCCAGCAGGACATCGACAGGTATCCGCAATGAGCAGTTCTTC.

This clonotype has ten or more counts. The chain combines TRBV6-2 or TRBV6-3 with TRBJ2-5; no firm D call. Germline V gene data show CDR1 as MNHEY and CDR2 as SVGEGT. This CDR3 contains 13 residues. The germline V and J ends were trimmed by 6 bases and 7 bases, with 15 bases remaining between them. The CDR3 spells CASSVSRLGTQYF. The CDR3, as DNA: TGTGCCAGCAGCGTGAGCCGACTTGGGACCCAGTACTTC.

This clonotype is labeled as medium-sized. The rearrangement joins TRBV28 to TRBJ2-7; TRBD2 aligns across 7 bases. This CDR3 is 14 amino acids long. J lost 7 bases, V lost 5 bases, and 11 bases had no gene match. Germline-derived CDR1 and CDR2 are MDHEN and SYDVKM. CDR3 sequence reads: CASSHGGVGGEQYF. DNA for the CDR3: TGTGCCAGCAGTCATGGGGGGGTTGGCGGGGAGCAGTACTTC.

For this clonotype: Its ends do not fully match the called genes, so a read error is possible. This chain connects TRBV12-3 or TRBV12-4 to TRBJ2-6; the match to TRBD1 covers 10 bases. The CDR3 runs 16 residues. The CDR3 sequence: CAISTTGGPGANVLTF. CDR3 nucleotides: TGTGCCATCAGTACGACAGGGGGCCCTGGTGCCAACGTCCTGACTTTC.

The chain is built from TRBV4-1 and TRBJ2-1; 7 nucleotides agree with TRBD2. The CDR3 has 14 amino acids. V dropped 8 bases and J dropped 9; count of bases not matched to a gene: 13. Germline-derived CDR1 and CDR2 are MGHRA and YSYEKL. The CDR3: CASGLGGARVEQFF. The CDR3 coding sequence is TGCGCCAGCGGACTAGGTGGGGCCCGGGTTGAGCAGTTCTTC.

The CDR3 nucleotides read TGTGCCAGCAGTTATACCCCACTAGGGGGCCTCACAGATACGCAGTATTTT. Amino acids: CASSYTPLGGLTDTQYF. The chain links TRBV6-2 or TRBV6-3 to TRBJ2-3, with 7 bases matching TRBD1. Trimming took 3 bases from V and 2 from J; bases not matched to a gene: 11. Germline CDR1 MNHEY, CDR2 SVGEGT. CDR3 length equals 17 residues.

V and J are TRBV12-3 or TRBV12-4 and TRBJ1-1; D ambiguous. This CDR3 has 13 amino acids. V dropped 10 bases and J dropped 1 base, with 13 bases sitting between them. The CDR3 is CANIFAPNTEAFF. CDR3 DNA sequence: TGTGCCAACATTTTCGCCCCGAACACTGAAGCTTTCTTT.

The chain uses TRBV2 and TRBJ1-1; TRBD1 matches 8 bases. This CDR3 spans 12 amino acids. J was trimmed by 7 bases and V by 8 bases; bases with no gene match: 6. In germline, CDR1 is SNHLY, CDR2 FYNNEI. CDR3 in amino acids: CASWGQASEAFF. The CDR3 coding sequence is TGTGCCAGCTGGGGACAGGCGAGTGAAGCTTTCTTT.

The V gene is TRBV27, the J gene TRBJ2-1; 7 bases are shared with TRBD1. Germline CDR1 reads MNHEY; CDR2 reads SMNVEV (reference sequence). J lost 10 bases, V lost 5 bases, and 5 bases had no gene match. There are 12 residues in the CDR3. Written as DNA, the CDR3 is TGTGCCAGCAGTCCCGGGACAGAAGAGCAGTTCTTC. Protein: CASSPGTEEQFF.

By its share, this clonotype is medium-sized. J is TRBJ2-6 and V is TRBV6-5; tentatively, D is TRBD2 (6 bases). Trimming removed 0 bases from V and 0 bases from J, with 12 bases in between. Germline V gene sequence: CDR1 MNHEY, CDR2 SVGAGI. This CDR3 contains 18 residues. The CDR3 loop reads CASSYSTGVSSGANVLTF. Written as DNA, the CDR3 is TGTGCCAGCAGTTACTCGACGGGGGTTAGCTCTGGGGCCAACGTCCTGACTTTC.

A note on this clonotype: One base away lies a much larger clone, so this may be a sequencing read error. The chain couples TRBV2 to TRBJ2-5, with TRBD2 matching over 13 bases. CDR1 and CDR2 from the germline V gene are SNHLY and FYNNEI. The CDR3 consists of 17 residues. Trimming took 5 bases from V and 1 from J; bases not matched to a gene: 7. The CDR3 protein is CASSCTSGRAVQETQYF. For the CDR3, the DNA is TGTGCCAGCAGTTGTACTAGCGGGAGGGCCGTCCAAGAGACCCAGTACTTC.

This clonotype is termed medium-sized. The CDR3 DNA sequence: TGTGCCAGCAGCCAAGTCCCCGGGGGCGGGGGGGAGCAGTACTTC. It is translated as CASSQVPGGGGEQYF. This chain links TRBV3-1 with TRBJ2-7; 8 bases line up with TRBD2. The V gene's germline CDR1 is LGHDT and CDR2 YNNKEL (reference sequence). J gave up 7 bases and V 1 base, and 9 bases lay outside the gene matches. The CDR3 has 15 amino acids.

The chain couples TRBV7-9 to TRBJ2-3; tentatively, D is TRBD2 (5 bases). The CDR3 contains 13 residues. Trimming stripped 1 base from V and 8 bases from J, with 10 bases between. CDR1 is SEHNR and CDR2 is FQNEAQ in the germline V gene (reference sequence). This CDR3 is CASSLDEGSTQYF. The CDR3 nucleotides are TGTGCCAGCAGCTTAGATGAGGGCTCTACGCAGTATTTT. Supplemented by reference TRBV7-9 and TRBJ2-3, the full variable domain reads DTGVSQNPRHKITKRGQNVTFRCDPISEHNRLYWYRQTLGQGPEFLTYFQNEAQLEKSRLLSDRFSAERPKGSFSTLEIQRTEQGDSAMYLCASSLDEGSTQYFGPGTRLTVL.

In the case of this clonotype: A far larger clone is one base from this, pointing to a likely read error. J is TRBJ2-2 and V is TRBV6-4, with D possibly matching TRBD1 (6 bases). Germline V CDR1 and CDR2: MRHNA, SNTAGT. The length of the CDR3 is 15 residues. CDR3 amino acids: CASTVGTPNTWELFF. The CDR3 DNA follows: TGTGCCAGCACCGTTGGGACACCGAACACCTGGGAGCTGTTTTTT.

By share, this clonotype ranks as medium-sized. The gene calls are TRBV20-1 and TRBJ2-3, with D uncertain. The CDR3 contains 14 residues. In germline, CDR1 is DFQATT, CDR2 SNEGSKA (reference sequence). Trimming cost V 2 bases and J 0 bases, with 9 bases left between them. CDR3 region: CSARSSASTDTQYF. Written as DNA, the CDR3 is TGCAGTGCTAGATCAAGCGCGAGCACAGATACGCAGTATTTT.

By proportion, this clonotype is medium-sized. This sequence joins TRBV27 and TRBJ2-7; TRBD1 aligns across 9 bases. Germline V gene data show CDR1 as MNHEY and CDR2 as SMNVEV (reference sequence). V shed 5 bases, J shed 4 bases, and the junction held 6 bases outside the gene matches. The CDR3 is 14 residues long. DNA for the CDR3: TGTGCCAGCAGTGCGGACAGGGGAGGGTACGAGCAGTACTTC. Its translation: CASSADRGGYEQYF.

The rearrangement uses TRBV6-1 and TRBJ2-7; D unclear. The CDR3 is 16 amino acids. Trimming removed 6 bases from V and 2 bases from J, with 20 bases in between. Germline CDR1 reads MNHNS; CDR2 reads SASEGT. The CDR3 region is CASRTIGFTRAYEQYF. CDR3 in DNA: TGTGCCAGCAGAACAATAGGGTTTACCAGAGCCTACGAGCAGTACTTC.

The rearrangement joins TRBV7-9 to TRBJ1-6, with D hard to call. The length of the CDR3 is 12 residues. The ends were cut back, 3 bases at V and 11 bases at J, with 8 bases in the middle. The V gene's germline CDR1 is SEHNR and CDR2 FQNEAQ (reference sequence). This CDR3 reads CASSFPSAPLHF. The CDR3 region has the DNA TGTGCCAGCAGCTTCCCTAGTGCACCCCTCCACTTT.

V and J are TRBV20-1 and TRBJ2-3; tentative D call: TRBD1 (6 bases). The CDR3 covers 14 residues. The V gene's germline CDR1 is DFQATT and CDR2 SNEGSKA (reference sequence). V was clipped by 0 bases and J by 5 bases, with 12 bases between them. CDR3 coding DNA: TGCAGTGCTAGAGACAGGGGTGGAGGAGATACGCAGTATTTT. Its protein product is CSARDRGGGDTQYF.